The rows below give T cell receptor beta chains drawn from one sample of a study of cytomegalovirus exposure and HLA in healthy donors. Assay: immunoSEQ multiplex PCR; the TCRdb copy retains only in-frame clones and omits some. There are some 90,000 clones in the sample; about 81% occur only once, and approximately 1.4% lies in the top ten. Sequenced material: PBMCs. The receptors come from a man between 35 and 55 years old in good health and CMV-seronegative. CDR3s include the opening cysteine and the closing phenylalanine or tryptophan. A D gene is named only where the DNA matches it firmly. Rows may omit the clone size; those that give it use once, few, many or a size class.

j_call cdr3_length v_call clone_size d_call cdr3_nt cdr3_aa
TRBJ2-1 13 TRBV5-4 - - TGTGCCAGCAGCTTGGTAGGGGCAGGAGAGCAGTTCTTC CASSLVGAGEQFF
TRBJ1-2 12 TRBV7-9 - - TGTGCCAGCAGCTTATCAGACTATGGCTACACCTTC CASSLSDYGYTF
TRBJ2-7 15 TRBV27 - TRBD1 TGTGCCAGCAGGGGGTGGGGGACAGGAACCTACGAGCAGTACTTC CASRGWGTGTYEQYF
TRBJ2-3 16 TRBV5-6 - TRBD2 TGTGCCAGCAGCGCTACTAGCGGGGGGCGCACAGATACGCAGTATTTT CASSATSGGRTDTQYF
TRBJ2-1 15 TRBV5-1 - TRBD2 TGCGCCAGCAGCGTGGACGGGGGGGTATACAATGAGCAGTTCTTC CASSVDGGVYNEQFF
TRBJ1-2 12 TRBV10-3 - - TGTGCCATCAGTGGCAGGAACTATGGCTACACCTTC CAISGRNYGYTF
TRBJ2-2 16 TRBV30 - TRBD2 TGTGCCTGGAGTGTAAGGTTAGCGGGAGACACCGGGGAGCTGTTTTTT CAWSVRLAGDTGELFF
TRBJ1-1 14 TRBV19 - - TGTGCCAGTAGTCTCCTTTGGACGGGGGCTGAAGCTTTCTTT CASSLLWTGAEAFF
TRBJ1-4 14 TRBV29-1 few TRBD1 TGCAGCGTTGAGGGGACAGGGGTTTCTGAAAAACTGTTTTTT CSVEGTGVSEKLFF
TRBJ2-7 15 TRBV29-1 - - TGCAGCGTTGGGTCTCCGCGGGGACGTACCTACGAGCAGTACTTC CSVGSPRGRTYEQYF
TRBJ2-7 17 TRBV5-4 - TRBD2 TGTGCCAGCAGCTGGTCGAAGACTAGCGGGGGAACCTACGAGCAGTACTTC CASSWSKTSGGTYEQYF
TRBJ1-1 17 TRBV10-2 - - TGCGCCAGCAGTGAAGAAAGGGGGTCATCTGTTTGGGCTGAAGCTTTCTTT CASSEERGSSVWAEAFF
TRBJ1-2 13 TRBV19 - - TGTGCCAGTACTGGGGCAGGCGTCTATGGCTACACCTTC CASTGAGVYGYTF